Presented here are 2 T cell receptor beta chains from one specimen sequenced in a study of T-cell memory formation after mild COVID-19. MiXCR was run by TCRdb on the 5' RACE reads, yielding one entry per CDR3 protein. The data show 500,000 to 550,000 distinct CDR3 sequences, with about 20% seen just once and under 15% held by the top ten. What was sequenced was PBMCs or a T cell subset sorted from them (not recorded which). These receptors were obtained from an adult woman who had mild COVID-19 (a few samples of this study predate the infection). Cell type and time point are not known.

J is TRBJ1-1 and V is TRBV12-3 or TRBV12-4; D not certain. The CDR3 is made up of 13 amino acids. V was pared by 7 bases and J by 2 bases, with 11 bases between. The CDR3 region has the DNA TGTGCCAGCACCCACCTCGCAAACACTGAAGCTTTCTTT. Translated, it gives CASTHLANTEAFF.

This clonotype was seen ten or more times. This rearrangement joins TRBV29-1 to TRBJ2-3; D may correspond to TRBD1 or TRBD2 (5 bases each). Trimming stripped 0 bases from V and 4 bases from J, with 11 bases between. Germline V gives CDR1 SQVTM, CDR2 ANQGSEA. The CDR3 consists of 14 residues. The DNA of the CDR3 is TGCAGCGTTGAAGATCTCGGGACCTCAGATACGCAGTATTTT. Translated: CSVEDLGTSDTQYF.